The 15 T cell receptor beta chains reported below all come from one sample, sequenced in a study of blood T cell repertoires in COVID-19. Only in-frame clones appear in the TCRdb table, and some are missing; sequencing was by immunoSEQ multiplex PCR. The sample shows fewer than 400,000 clones, roughly 85% of them seen only once. The sample comprised peripheral blood. These receptors all stem from a woman aged 18-35 years with acute or convalescent COVID-19.

This clone came up a few times. The chain couples TRBV30 to TRBJ1-1; 9 bases map to TRBD1. Germline assignment: CDR1 GTSNPN and CDR2 SVGIG (reference sequence). Germline trimming cut 3 bases from V and 5 bases from J; bases unmatched to any gene: 4. The CDR3 is 13 amino acids. The CDR3 nucleotides are TGTGCCTGGAGCAAGACAGGGGGAACTGAAGCTTTCTTT. This gives the protein CAWSKTGGTEAFF.

This clone was recorded once. The CDR3 nucleotides are TGTGCCAGCAGCGTAACAGGGGATAGCACAGATACGCAGTATTTT. Translated, it gives CASSVTGDSTDTQYF. The V call is TRBV9, the J call TRBJ2-3; 7 bases fit TRBD1. CDR1 is SGDLS, CDR2 YYNGEE, per germline. The CDR3 totals 15 residues. Losses at the gene ends were 1 base for V and 0 bases for J; bases not matched to a gene: 2.

V usage is TRBV19 and J usage is TRBJ2-3; 7 nucleotides match TRBD2. This CDR3 comprises 16 residues. V was clipped by 6 bases and J by 0 bases; unmatched bases: 9. Germline-derived CDR1 and CDR2 are LNHDA and SQIVND (reference sequence). CDR3 in amino acids: CASRRGTAASTDTQYF. CDR3 DNA: TGTGCCAGTAGGCGGGGGACCGCCGCCAGCACAGATACGCAGTATTTT.

This clone showed up just a few times. The rearrangement uses TRBV7-8 and TRBJ2-3; 14 bases map to TRBD2. Germline V gives CDR1 SGHVS, CDR2 FQNEAQ. Trimming removed 5 bases from V and 1 base from J; junction bases left unmatched: 17. The CDR3 is made up of 21 amino acids. DNA for the CDR3: TGTGCCAGCAGCATCGGACAGGGCGGGACTAGCGGGAGCGCCCGCACAGATACGCAGTATTTT. Translation gives CASSIGQGGTSGSARTDTQYF.

This clone was seen a handful of times. The gene calls are TRBV5-6 and TRBJ1-5, with D tentatively TRBD1 (6 bases). Looked up from germline, CDR1 is SGHDT and CDR2 is YYEEEE. Trimming removed 4 bases from V and 2 bases from J, with 10 bases in between. This CDR3 contains 14 residues. The CDR3 DNA follows: TGTGCCAGCAGCACAGGGAGGGGCAATCAGCCCCAGCATTTT. Protein: CASSTGRGNQPQHF.

V usage is TRBV11-1 and J usage is TRBJ2-3; 9 positions match TRBD1. The CDR3 is 14 residues long. V gave up 5 bases and J gave up 1 base; unmatched junction bases: 1. From germline, CDR1 is SGHAT and CDR2 FQDESV (reference sequence). This chain's CDR3 is CASSRDRGTDTQYF. CDR3 nucleotide sequence: TGTGCCAGCAGCCGGGACAGGGGCACAGATACGCAGTATTTT.

CDR3 in amino acids: CASSERDNAYNEQFF. CDR3 coding DNA: TGCGCCAGCAGTGAGCGGGATAACGCCTACAATGAGCAGTTCTTC. V and J are TRBV10-1 and TRBJ2-1, with D possibly TRBD2 on 5 matching bases. The V end was cut by 2 bases, the J end by 2 bases, with 10 bases between. CDR3 length: 15 residues. CDR1 and CDR2 (germline): WNHNN, SYGVQD (reference sequence).

The gene calls are TRBV19 and TRBJ1-1, with 8 positions matching TRBD1. Trimming removed 6 bases from V and 7 bases from J; junction bases left unmatched: 4. The germline CDR1 and CDR2 sequences are LNHDA and SQIVND (reference sequence). This CDR3 spans 12 amino acids. The CDR3 bases are TGTGCCAGTAGCGTCAGGGGGCTTGAAGCTTTCTTT. Translation: CASSVRGLEAFF.

The gene calls are TRBV27 and TRBJ1-3; 7 bases agree with TRBD1. CDR3 length: 14 amino acids. Germline CDR1 and CDR2: MNHEY and SMNVEV (reference sequence). Trimming at V came to 7 bases and at J to 2 bases, leaving 5 bases not matched to a gene. Here the CDR3 reads CASKLTGAGNTIYF. Written as DNA, the CDR3 is TGTGCCAGCAAGCTAACAGGGGCTGGAAACACCATATATTTT.

The chain links TRBV10-1 to TRBJ1-4; the match to TRBD1 covers 9 bases. Germline CDR1 reads WNHNN; CDR2 reads SYGVQD (reference sequence). This CDR3 has 15 residues. The J segment lost 7 bases and the V segment lost 6 bases, leaving 9 bases of the junction unmatched. In DNA form, the CDR3 reads TGCGCCAGCAGGATAGAGGGACAGGGCGGTGAAAAACTGTTTTTT. This codes for CASRIEGQGGEKLFF.

V usage is TRBV6-6 and J usage is TRBJ2-3, with no clear D. V was cut by 1 base and J by 0 bases, with 8 bases left in between. This CDR3 comprises 15 residues. CDR1 is MNHNY and CDR2 is SVGAGI in the germline V gene (reference sequence). CDR3: CASSYLSPSTDTQYF. The CDR3 DNA sequence: TGTGCCAGCAGTTACTTGAGCCCTAGCACAGATACGCAGTATTTT.

The rearrangement uses TRBV28 and TRBJ2-1, with 8 nucleotides matching TRBD1. The CDR3 consists of 16 residues. Germline-derived CDR1 and CDR2 are MDHEN and SYDVKM. V was clipped by 2 bases and J by 2 bases; unmatched bases: 5. Here the CDR3 DNA reads TGTGCCAGCAGTTTACCGAGACAGGGGACCTACAATGAGCAGTTCTTC. This encodes CASSLPRQGTYNEQFF. The entire variable domain, with the rest obtained from reference TRBV28 and TRBJ2-1, is as follows: DVKVTQSSRYLVKRTGEKVFLECVQDMDHENMFWYRQDPGLGLRLIYFSYDVKMKEKGDIPEGYSVSREKKERFSLILESASTNQTSMYLCASSLPRQGTYNEQFFGPGTRLTVL.

This sequence joins TRBV19 and TRBJ1-4; TRBD1 is a possible D gene (5 bases). The CDR3 consists of 14 residues. Trimming took 8 bases from V and 0 from J, leaving 10 bases between them. Germline CDR1 is LNHDA and CDR2 is SQIVND (reference sequence). The CDR3 DNA reads as TGTGCCAGTTCTTTACAGGCAACTAATGAAAAACTGTTTTTT. Its translation: CASSLQATNEKLFF.

The genes are TRBV6-5 and TRBJ2-3, with 9 positions matching TRBD1. Per the germline V gene, CDR1 is MNHEY and CDR2 is SVGAGI. This CDR3 has 15 residues. J gave up 6 bases and V 4 bases, and 8 bases lay outside the gene matches. The CDR3 here is CASSSGTGNTDTQYF. DNA of the CDR3: TGTGCCAGCAGTTCCGGGACAGGGAATACGGATACGCAGTATTTT.

V and J are TRBV5-1 and TRBJ2-4; TRBD2 is a possible D gene (6 bases). Deletions cut 1 base from V and 1 base from J, with 12 bases between. The CDR3 spans 16 residues. Germline assignment: CDR1 SGHRS and CDR2 YFSETQ. CDR3 loop: CASSLFSGGAKNIQYF. The DNA of the CDR3 is TGCGCCAGCAGCTTGTTCAGTGGGGGGGCCAAAAACATTCAGTACTTC.